The 29 T cell receptor beta chains reported below all come from one sample, sequenced in a study of CD8 T cells in Susac syndrome (dated by TCRdb to between 2018 and 2021). Library generation was performed with the immunoSEQ multiplex PCR assay. RNA was extracted with the RNeasy kit and roughly 0.45 to 1 ug was reverse transcribed using random hexamers. The public reads were run again by TCRdb, first through fastp at Q25 and then through MiXCR, and only productive beta chains were kept. Here each entry gathers all rows of one CDR3 protein and keeps the most common genes and DNA. The table for this sample lists about 240,000 distinct CDR3 sequences; roughly 95% of them were counted only once. Approximately 0.094% of the sample rests with the top ten. Sequences were obtained from CD4+ T cells from PBMCs. These receptors originate from a human donor with Susac syndrome.

The rearrangement links TRBV19 to TRBJ2-5; no firm D call. V lost 0 bases to trimming and J lost 7 bases, with 15 bases between them. CDR1 is LNHDA, CDR2 SQIVND, per germline (reference sequence). The CDR3 has 15 residues. The CDR3 bases are TGTGCCAGTAGTATAGAAGGCCGTCCCCGTGGGACCCAGTACTTC. Translated: CASSIEGRPRGTQYF.

The gene calls are TRBV6-5 and TRBJ2-7; 10 bases map to TRBD1. There are 13 residues in the CDR3. Trimming removed 9 bases from V and 5 bases from J; junction bases left unmatched: 7. Germline V CDR1 and CDR2: MNHEY, SVGAGI. The CDR3 nucleotides are TGTGCCAGTAGGTCCGGGACAGGGGACGAGCAGTACTTC. Protein sequence: CASRSGTGDEQYF.

The chain is built from TRBV18 and TRBJ1-5, with 8 bases lining up with TRBD1. CDR3 length: 15 residues. Germline V lookup: CDR1 KGHSH, CDR2 LQKENI. The ends lost 4 bases at V and 5 bases at J; junction bases unmatched: 7. CDR3 sequence: CASSLGQVRDQPQHF. CDR3 bases: TGTGCCAGCTCACTGGGACAGGTTCGCGATCAGCCCCAGCATTTT.

The V call is TRBV12-3 or TRBV12-4, the J call TRBJ1-1; D uncertain. CDR3 length: 10 amino acids. With 5 bases removed from V and 10 bases from J, the gap between germline ends came to 8 bases. The CDR3 sequence: CASSLGGAFF. CDR3 DNA sequence: TGTGCCAGCAGTCTCGGCGGAGCTTTCTTT.

This chain uses TRBV7-8 with TRBJ2-2; D gene uncertain. CDR1 is SGHVS, CDR2 FQNEAQ, per germline. The CDR3 spans 14 residues. V was clipped by 5 bases and J by 3 bases, with 10 bases between them. CDR3 region: CASSLLEDTGELFF. In nucleotides, the CDR3 is TGTGCCAGCAGCCTGTTGGAAGACACCGGGGAGCTGTTTTTT.

This chain connects TRBV6-6 to TRBJ1-2; unclear D gene. The germline CDR1 and CDR2 sequences are MNHNY and SVGAGI (reference sequence). There are 12 residues in the CDR3. Trimming removed 0 bases from V and 8 bases from J, with 7 bases in between. In DNA form, the CDR3 reads TGTGCCAGCAGTTACTCCGAGGGCGGCTACACCTTC. This codes for CASSYSEGGYTF.

The J gene is TRBJ1-1, the V gene TRBV6-5; D call uncertain. Germline CDR1 reads MNHEY; CDR2 reads SVGAGI. The CDR3 covers 13 residues. Trimming took 2 bases from V and 1 from J, leaving 5 bases between them. The CDR3 reads CASSYRRNTEAFF. As DNA, the CDR3 is TGTGCCAGCAGTTACAGGCGGAACACTGAAGCTTTCTTT.

This rearrangement joins TRBV11-3 to TRBJ2-1, with 12 bases lining up with TRBD2. The V gene end was trimmed by 0 bases and the J gene end by 12 bases; junction bases not matched to a gene: 0. This CDR3 is built from 13 residues. CDR1 and CDR2 from the germline V gene are SGHNT and YENEEA. CDR3 sequence: CASSLETSGGQFF. CDR3 DNA: TGTGCCAGCAGCTTAGAGACTAGCGGGGGGCAGTTCTTC.

The CDR3 spells CASAGSNQPQHF. For the CDR3, the DNA is TGTGCCAGTGCGGGAAGCAATCAGCCCCAGCATTTT. This sequence joins TRBV2 and TRBJ1-5; no clear D. The germline V and J ends were trimmed by 9 bases and 1 base, with 7 bases remaining between them. CDR1 is SNHLY and CDR2 is FYNNEI in the germline V gene. The CDR3 runs to 12 residues.

The V call is TRBV3-1, the J call TRBJ2-5; 10 bases match TRBD2. The V and J ends lost 1 base and 5 bases, in that order; junction bases with no gene match: 7. This CDR3 spans 16 amino acids. The germline gives CDR1 LGHDT, CDR2 YNNKEL (reference sequence). The DNA of the CDR3 is TGTGCCAGCAGCCAAGCCATAGCGGGAGGCCGTGAGACCCAGTACTTC. This encodes CASSQAIAGGRETQYF.

The J gene is TRBJ2-1, the V gene TRBV9; D gene uncertain. The germline CDR1 and CDR2 sequences are SGDLS and YYNGEE. The CDR3 extends over 16 amino acids. The germline V and J ends were trimmed by 4 bases and 2 bases, with 16 bases remaining between them. The CDR3 region has the DNA TGTGCCAGCAGCCCCTCTAGTGGGGTTCCCTACAATGAGCAGTTCTTC. Protein: CASSPSSGVPYNEQFF.

The chain is built from TRBV30 and TRBJ2-7; the match to TRBD2 covers 7 bases. V lost 4 bases and J lost 0; bases outside the gene matches: 6. The CDR3 covers 14 residues. Per germline, CDR1 GTSNPN and CDR2 SVGIG (reference sequence). The CDR3 here is CAWTSSGISYEQYF. The CDR3 region has the DNA TGTGCCTGGACCTCCAGCGGGATCTCCTACGAGCAGTACTTC. The whole variable domain, filled in from reference TRBV30 and TRBJ2-7, reads SQTIHQWPATLVQPVGSPLSLECTVEGTSNPNLYWYRQAAGRGLQLLFYSVGIGQISSEVPQNLSASRPQDRQFILSSKKLLLSDSGFYLCAWTSSGISYEQYFGPGTRLTVT.

The CDR3 DNA follows: TGTGCCTGGAGGCGTCGACGGCAGGGCACTGAAGCTTTCTTT. This codes for CAWRRRRQGTEAFF. This rearrangement joins TRBV30 to TRBJ1-1, with D maybe TRBD1 (5 bases). Germline CDR1 GTSNPN, CDR2 SVGIG (reference sequence). V lost 3 bases, J lost 4 bases, and 15 bases lay in between. There are 14 residues in the CDR3.

J is TRBJ2-7 and V is TRBV7-9; 10 bases are a match to TRBD2. The CDR3 covers 14 residues. J gave up 7 bases and V 8 bases, and 11 bases lay outside the gene matches. Germline values: CDR1 SEHNR, CDR2 FQNEAQ (reference sequence). CDR3 in amino acids: CASRQREGLGEQYF. The CDR3 coding sequence is TGTGCCAGCCGCCAGCGGGAGGGCCTCGGGGAGCAGTACTTC. The variable domain in full, completed from reference TRBV7-9 and TRBJ2-7, reads DTGVSQNPRHKITKRGQNVTFRCDPISEHNRLYWYRQTLGQGPEFLTYFQNEAQLEKSRLLSDRFSAERPKGSFSTLEIQRTEQGDSAMYLCASRQREGLGEQYFGPGTRLTVT.

The V call is TRBV7-2, the J call TRBJ2-1, with 8 bases aligning to TRBD1. The CDR3 is 17 residues long. J was trimmed by 6 bases and V by 5 bases; bases with no gene match: 15. Germline V gene lookup returns CDR1 SGHTA and CDR2 FQGNSA. Written as DNA, the CDR3 is TGTGCCAGCAGCACGTTGACAGGGGTTGAAGTGGGCAATGAGCAGTTCTTC. It codes for CASSTLTGVEVGNEQFF.

The rearrangement joins TRBV12-3 or TRBV12-4 to TRBJ2-6; D may correspond to TRBD1 or TRBD2 (5 bases each). Trimming cost V 5 bases and J 2 bases, with 16 bases left between them. There are 17 residues in the CDR3. This CDR3 is CASSPYDQGAGANVLTF. Written as DNA, the CDR3 is TGTGCCAGCAGTCCTTACGACCAGGGAGCTGGGGCCAACGTCCTGACTTTC.

This clonotype has only one observation. The gene calls are TRBV30 and TRBJ2-7; D is unresolved. The germline gives CDR1 GTSNPN, CDR2 SVGIG (reference sequence). V was shortened by 8 bases and J by 0 bases, with 8 bases between the two germline ends. This CDR3 contains 11 residues. The CDR3 protein is CAAVDSYEQYF. The CDR3 nucleotides read TGTGCCGCCGTCGACTCCTACGAGCAGTACTTC.

CDR3 coding DNA: TGTGCCAGCTCACCACCTTGGGTGGTTCAGCCCCAGCATTTT. It yields the protein CASSPPWVVQPQHF. The V gene is TRBV18, the J gene TRBJ1-5, with unresolved D. With 0 bases removed from V and 6 bases from J, the gap between germline ends came to 9 bases. Looked up from germline, CDR1 is KGHSH and CDR2 is LQKENI. This CDR3 contains 14 residues.

The chain links TRBV20-1 to TRBJ2-5; a weak D match, TRBD1 (6 bases). CDR1 is DFQATT, CDR2 SNEGSKA, per germline (reference sequence). With 5 bases removed from V and 0 bases from J, the gap between germline ends came to 19 bases. The length of the CDR3 is 16 residues. The CDR3 DNA is TGCAGTGCTCCAATACCACAGGGCTCGTACCAAGAGACCCAGTACTTC. This encodes CSAPIPQGSYQETQYF.

J is TRBJ2-3 and V is TRBV3-1; D is unresolved. In germline, CDR1 is LGHDT, CDR2 YNNKEL (reference sequence). CDR3 length equals 14 residues. V dropped 0 bases and J dropped 1 base, with 5 bases sitting between them. The CDR3 DNA sequence: TGTGCCAGCAGCCAAGATCAGGGCACAGATACGCAGTATTTT. It translates to CASSQDQGTDTQYF.

This clonotype was seen a single time. The rearrangement uses TRBV7-9 and TRBJ2-1; tentatively, D is TRBD1 (5 bases). V lost 5 bases and J lost 5, with 28 bases in between. The CDR3 length is 19 residues. Germline loops: CDR1 SEHNR, CDR2 FQNEAQ (reference sequence). For the CDR3, the DNA is TGTGCCAGCAGCCTGGTCGTCCCCCTGACGGACATGCGTGACAATGAGCAGTTCTTC. It specifies CASSLVVPLTDMRDNEQFF.

The chain carries TRBV27 and TRBJ1-2; D unresolved. CDR1 is MNHEY, CDR2 SMNVEV, per germline (reference sequence). This CDR3 is 13 amino acids long. The V and J ends lost 8 bases and 0 bases respectively, with 10 bases between them. Written as DNA, the CDR3 is TGTGCCAGCCGGGGATCTTCTAACTATGGCTACACCTTC. Translated: CASRGSSNYGYTF.

V gene TRBV3-1 combines with J gene TRBJ2-7; D is tentatively TRBD1 or TRBD2 (5 bases each). This CDR3 comprises 13 residues. Germline-derived CDR1 and CDR2 are LGHDT and YNNKEL (reference sequence). Trimming removed 5 bases at V and 4 bases at J, with 12 bases between. The CDR3 here is CASSFGTDYEQYF. The CDR3 nucleotides are TGTGCCAGCAGCTTCGGGACGGATTACGAGCAGTACTTC.

The chain joins TRBV29-1 to TRBJ2-7, with TRBD1 as a possible D gene (6 bases). This CDR3 comprises 15 residues. With 4 bases removed from V and 0 bases from J, the gap between germline ends came to 16 bases. Germline V CDR1 and CDR2: SQVTM, ANQGSEA. CDR3 DNA: TGCAGCGTTGGGGGGCAAGAGGTGAGCTCCTACGAGCAGTACTTC. It encodes CSVGGQEVSSYEQYF.

The CDR3 coding sequence is TGTGCGACGAGGGGATGGACAGGGTCCTACGAGCAGTACTTC. Protein product: CATRGWTGSYEQYF. The chain has TRBV28 and TRBJ2-7, with 8 bases identical to TRBD1. The CDR3 is made up of 14 amino acids. Looked up from germline, CDR1 is MDHEN and CDR2 is SYDVKM.

The chain carries TRBV7-8 and TRBJ2-5, with TRBD2 identical over 13 bases. Germline V gene data show CDR1 as SGHVS and CDR2 as FQNEAQ. Trimming cost V 1 base and J 7 bases; bases outside gene matches: 12. This CDR3 region has 18 residues. The CDR3 spells CASSLDGLAGASGVTQYF. The CDR3 DNA is TGTGCCAGCAGCTTAGACGGACTAGCGGGAGCATCTGGGGTGACCCAGTACTTC. The variable domain in full, with the rest retrieved from reference TRBV7-8 and TRBJ2-5, is GAGVSQSPRYKVAKRGQDVALRCDPISGHVSLFWYQQALGQGPEFLTYFQNEAQLDKSGLPSDRFFAERPEGSVSTLKIQRTQQEDSAVYLCASSLDGLAGASGVTQYFGPGTRLLVL.

This rearrangement joins TRBV6-1 to TRBJ1-2; D is uncertain. CDR3 length: 13 residues. V was trimmed by 6 bases and J by 2 bases, leaving 10 bases between them. CDR1 is MNHNS and CDR2 is SASEGT in the germline V gene. CDR3 nucleotide sequence: TGTGCCAGCAGAGCAGACCTAAACTATGGCTACACCTTC. As protein: CASRADLNYGYTF.

The CDR3 region has the DNA TGTGCCATCAGTGAGTCGAGGACACCCAAGGAGGGTTATGGCTACACCTTC. Amino acids: CAISESRTPKEGYGYTF. V is TRBV10-3 and J is TRBJ1-2; perhaps TRBD1 as D (5 bases). CDR3 length equals 17 residues. Germline CDR1 ENHRY, CDR2 SYGVKD. Trimming took off 0 bases at V and 5 bases at J, with 19 bases between the two ends.

V is TRBV15 and J is TRBJ1-2; a weak D match, TRBD1 (6 bases). V shed 1 base and J shed 2 bases, with 8 bases lying between them. Germline lookup yields CDR1 LNHNV and CDR2 YYDKDF (reference sequence). The CDR3 totals 14 residues. The CDR3 loop reads CATSRGDRNYGYTF. The CDR3 DNA reads TGTGCCACCAGCAGAGGAGACAGGAACTATGGCTACACCTTC. The full variable domain, its missing parts supplied by reference TRBV15 and TRBJ1-2, is DAMVIQNPRYQVTQFGKPVTLSCSQTLNHNVMYWYQQKSSQAPKLLFHYYDKDFNNEADTPDNFQSRRPNTSFCFLDIRSPGLGDTAMYLCATSRGDRNYGYTFGSGTRLTVV.